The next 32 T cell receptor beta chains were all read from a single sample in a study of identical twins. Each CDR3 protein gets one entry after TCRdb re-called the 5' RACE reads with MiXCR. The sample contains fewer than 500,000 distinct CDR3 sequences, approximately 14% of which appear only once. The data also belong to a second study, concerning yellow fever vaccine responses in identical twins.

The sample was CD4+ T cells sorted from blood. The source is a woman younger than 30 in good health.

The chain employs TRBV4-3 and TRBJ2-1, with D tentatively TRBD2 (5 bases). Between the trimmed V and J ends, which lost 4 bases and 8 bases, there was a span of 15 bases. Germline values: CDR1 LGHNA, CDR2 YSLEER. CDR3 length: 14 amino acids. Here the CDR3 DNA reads TGCGCCAGCAGCCTCTCCTCTACTAGTTATGAGCAGTTCTTC. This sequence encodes CASSLSSTSYEQFF.

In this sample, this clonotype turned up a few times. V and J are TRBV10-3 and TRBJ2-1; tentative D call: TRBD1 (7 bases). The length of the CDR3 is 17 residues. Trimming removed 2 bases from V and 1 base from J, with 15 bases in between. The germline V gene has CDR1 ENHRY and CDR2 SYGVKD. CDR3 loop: CAISEGRGRESYNEQFF. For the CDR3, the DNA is TGTGCCATCAGTGAGGGAAGGGGGCGGGAATCCTACAATGAGCAGTTCTTC.

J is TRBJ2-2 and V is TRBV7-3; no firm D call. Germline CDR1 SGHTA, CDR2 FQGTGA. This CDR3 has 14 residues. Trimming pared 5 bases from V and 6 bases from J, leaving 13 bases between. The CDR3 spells CASSEKNGAGELFF. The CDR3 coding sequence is TGTGCCAGCAGCGAAAAAAATGGGGCCGGGGAGCTGTTTTTT.

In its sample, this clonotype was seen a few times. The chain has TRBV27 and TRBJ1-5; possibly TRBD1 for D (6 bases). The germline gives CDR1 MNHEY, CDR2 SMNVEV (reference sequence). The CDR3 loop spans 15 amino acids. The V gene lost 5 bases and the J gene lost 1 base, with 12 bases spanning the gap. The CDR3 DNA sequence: TGTGCCAGCAGTACCCGGAGGGGGAGCAATCAGCCCCAGCATTTT. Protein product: CASSTRRGSNQPQHF.

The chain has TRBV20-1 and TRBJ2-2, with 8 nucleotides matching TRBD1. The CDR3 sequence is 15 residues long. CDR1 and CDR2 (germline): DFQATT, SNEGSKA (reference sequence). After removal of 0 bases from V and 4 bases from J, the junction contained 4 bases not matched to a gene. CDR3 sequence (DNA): TGCAGTGCTAGAGATGTGGACAGGGCCACCGGGGAGCTGTTTTTT. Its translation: CSARDVDRATGELFF.

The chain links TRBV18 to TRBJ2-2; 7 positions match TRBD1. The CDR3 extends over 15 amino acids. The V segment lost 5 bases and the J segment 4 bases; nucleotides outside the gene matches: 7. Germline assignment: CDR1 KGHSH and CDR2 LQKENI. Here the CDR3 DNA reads TGTGCCAGCTCATACAGGGGTCTTCTCACCGGGGAGCTGTTTTTT. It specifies CASSYRGLLTGELFF.

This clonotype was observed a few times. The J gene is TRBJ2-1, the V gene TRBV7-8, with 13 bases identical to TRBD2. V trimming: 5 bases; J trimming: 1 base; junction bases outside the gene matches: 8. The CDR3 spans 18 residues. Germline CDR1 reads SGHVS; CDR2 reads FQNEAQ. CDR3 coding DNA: TGTGCCAGCAGCCCAGGACTAGCGGGAGTCTGGTCCTACAATGAGCAGTTCTTC. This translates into CASSPGLAGVWSYNEQFF.

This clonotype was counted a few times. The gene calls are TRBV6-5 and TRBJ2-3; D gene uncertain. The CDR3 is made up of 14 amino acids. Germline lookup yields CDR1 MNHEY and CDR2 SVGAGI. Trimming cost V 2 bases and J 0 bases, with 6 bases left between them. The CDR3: CASSYGQSTDTQYF. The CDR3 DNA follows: TGTGCCAGCAGTTACGGGCAGAGCACAGATACGCAGTATTTT.

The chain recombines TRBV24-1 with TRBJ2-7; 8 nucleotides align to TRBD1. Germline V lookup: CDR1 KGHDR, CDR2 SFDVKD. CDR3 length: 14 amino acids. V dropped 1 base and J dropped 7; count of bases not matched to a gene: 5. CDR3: CATSDFGQGGEQYF. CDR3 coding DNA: TGTGCCACCAGTGATTTCGGACAGGGTGGAGAGCAGTACTTC.

The CDR3 spells CASSLGPATEQYF. DNA for the CDR3: TGTGCCAGCAGCTTAGGGCCTGCGACTGAGCAGTACTTC. The chain employs TRBV7-9 and TRBJ2-7; D uncertain. This CDR3 has 13 amino acids. Deletions cut 1 base from V and 7 bases from J, with 11 bases between. CDR1 is SEHNR, CDR2 FQNEAQ, per germline (reference sequence).

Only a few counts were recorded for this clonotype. In DNA, the CDR3 is TGTGCCAGCAGTTGGGGACAGGGGCGGGATGAGCAGTTCTTC. Protein sequence: CASSWGQGRDEQFF. The V and J genes are TRBV7-9 and TRBJ2-1; 10 positions agree with TRBD1. CDR1 is SEHNR, CDR2 FQNEAQ, per germline (reference sequence). This CDR3 contains 14 residues. J lost 8 bases, V lost 6 bases, and 7 bases had no gene match.

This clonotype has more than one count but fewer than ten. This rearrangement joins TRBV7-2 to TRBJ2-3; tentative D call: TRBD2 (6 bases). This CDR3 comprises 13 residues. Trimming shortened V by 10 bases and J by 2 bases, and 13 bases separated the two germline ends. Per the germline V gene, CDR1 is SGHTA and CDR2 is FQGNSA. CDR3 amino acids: CATKRASTDTQYF. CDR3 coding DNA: TGTGCCACCAAGCGGGCGTCCACAGATACGCAGTATTTT. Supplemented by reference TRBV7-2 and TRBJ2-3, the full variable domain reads GAGVSQSPSNKVTEKGKDVELRCDPISGHTALYWYRQSLGQGLEFLIYFQGNSAPDKSGLPSDRFSAERTGGSVSTLTIQRTQQEDSAVYLCATKRASTDTQYFGPGTRLTVL.

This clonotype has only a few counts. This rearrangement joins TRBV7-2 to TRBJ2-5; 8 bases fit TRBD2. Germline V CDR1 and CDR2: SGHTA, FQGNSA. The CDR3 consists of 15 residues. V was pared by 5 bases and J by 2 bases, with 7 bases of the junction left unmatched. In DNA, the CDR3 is TGTGCCAGCAGCCGCCAGCGGGAGATACAAGAGACCCAGTACTTC. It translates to CASSRQREIQETQYF.

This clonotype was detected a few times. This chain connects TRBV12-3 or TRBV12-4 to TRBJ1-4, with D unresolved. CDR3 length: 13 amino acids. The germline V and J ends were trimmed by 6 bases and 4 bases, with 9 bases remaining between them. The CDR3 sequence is CASSLLGNEKLFF. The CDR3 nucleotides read TGTGCCAGCAGCTTATTGGGTAATGAAAAACTGTTTTTT.

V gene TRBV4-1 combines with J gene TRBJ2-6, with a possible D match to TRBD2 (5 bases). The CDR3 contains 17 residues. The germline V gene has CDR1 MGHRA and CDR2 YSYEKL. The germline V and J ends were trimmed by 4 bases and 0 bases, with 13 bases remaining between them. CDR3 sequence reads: CASSPREFYSGANVLTF. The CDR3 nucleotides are TGCGCCAGCAGCCCGAGGGAGTTCTACTCTGGGGCCAACGTCCTGACTTTC.

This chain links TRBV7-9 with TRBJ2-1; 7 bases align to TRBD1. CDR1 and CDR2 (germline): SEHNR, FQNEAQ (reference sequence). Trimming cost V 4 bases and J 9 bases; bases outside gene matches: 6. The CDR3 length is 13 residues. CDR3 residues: CASSSRQGSEQFF. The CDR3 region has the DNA TGTGCCAGCAGCTCGAGACAGGGATCTGAGCAGTTCTTC.

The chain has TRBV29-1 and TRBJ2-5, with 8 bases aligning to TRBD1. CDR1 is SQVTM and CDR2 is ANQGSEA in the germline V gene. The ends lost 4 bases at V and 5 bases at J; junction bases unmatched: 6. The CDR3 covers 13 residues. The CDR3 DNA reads TGCAGCGTTGTAATCAGACAGGGGGAGACCCAGTACTTC. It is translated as CSVVIRQGETQYF.

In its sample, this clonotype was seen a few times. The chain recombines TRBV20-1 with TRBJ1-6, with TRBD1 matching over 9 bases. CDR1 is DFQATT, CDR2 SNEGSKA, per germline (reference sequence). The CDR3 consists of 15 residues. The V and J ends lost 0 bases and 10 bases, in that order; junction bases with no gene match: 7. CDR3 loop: CSARDRTGAYSPLHF. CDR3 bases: TGCAGTGCTAGAGACAGGACAGGGGCGTACTCACCCCTCCACTTT.

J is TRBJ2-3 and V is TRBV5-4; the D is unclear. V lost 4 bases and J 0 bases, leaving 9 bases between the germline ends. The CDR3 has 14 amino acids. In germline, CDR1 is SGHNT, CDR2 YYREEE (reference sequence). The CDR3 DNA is TGTGCCAGCAGCGACCGGACGAGCACAGATACGCAGTATTTT. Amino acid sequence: CASSDRTSTDTQYF. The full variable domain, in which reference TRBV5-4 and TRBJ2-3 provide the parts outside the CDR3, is ETGVTQSPTHLIKTRGQQVTLRCSSQSGHNTVSWYQQALGQGPQFIFQYYREEENGRGNFPPRFSGLQFPNYSSELNVNALELDDSALYLCASSDRTSTDTQYFGPGTRLTVL.

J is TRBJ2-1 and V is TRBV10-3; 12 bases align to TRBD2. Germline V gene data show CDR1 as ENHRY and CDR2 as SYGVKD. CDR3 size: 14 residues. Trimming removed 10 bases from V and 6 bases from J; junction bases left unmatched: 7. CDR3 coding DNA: TGTGCCACTGAGGGACTAGCGGGTGGCAATGAGCAGTTCTTC. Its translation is CATEGLAGGNEQFF.

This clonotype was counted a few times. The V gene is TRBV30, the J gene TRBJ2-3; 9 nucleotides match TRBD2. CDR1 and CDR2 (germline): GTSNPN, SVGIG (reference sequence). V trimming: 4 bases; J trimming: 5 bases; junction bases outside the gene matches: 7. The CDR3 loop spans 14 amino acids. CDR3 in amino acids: CAWNGRGGQDTQYF. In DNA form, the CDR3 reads TGTGCCTGGAATGGGCGGGGGGGCCAAGATACGCAGTATTTT.

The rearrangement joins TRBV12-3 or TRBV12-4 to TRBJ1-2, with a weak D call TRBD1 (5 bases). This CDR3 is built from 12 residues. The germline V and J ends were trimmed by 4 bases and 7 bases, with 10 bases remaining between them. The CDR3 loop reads CASSYDRVGYTF. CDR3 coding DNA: TGTGCCAGCAGTTACGACAGAGTTGGCTACACCTTC.

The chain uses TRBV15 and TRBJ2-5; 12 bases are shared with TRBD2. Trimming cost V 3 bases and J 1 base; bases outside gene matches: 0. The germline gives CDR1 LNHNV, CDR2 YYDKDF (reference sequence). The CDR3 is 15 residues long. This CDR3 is CATSRTSGGQETQYF. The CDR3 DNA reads TGTGCCACCAGCAGGACTAGCGGGGGCCAAGAGACCCAGTACTTC. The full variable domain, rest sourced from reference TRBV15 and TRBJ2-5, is DAMVIQNPRYQVTQFGKPVTLSCSQTLNHNVMYWYQQKSSQAPKLLFHYYDKDFNNEADTPDNFQSRRPNTSFCFLDIRSPGLGDTAMYLCATSRTSGGQETQYFGPGTRLLVL.

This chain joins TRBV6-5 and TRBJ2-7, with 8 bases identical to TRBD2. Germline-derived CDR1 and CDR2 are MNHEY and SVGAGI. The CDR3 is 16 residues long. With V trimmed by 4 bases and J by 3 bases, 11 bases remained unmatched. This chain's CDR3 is CASSSTISGGYYEQYF. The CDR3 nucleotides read TGTGCCAGCAGTTCCACCATCAGCGGGGGATACTACGAGCAGTACTTC.

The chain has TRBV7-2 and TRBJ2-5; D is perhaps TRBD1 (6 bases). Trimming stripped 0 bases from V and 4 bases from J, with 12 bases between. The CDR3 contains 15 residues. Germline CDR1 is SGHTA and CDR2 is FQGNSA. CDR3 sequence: CASSLAQGWGETQYF. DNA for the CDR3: TGTGCCAGCAGCTTAGCCCAGGGGTGGGGAGAGACCCAGTACTTC.

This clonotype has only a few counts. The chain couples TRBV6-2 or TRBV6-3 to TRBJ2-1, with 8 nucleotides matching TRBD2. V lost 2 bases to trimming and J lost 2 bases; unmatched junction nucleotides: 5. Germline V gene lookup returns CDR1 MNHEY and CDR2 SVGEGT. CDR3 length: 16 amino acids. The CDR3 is CASSYPGGGPYNEQFF. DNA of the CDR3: TGTGCCAGCAGTTACCCGGGGGGGGGCCCCTACAATGAGCAGTTCTTC.

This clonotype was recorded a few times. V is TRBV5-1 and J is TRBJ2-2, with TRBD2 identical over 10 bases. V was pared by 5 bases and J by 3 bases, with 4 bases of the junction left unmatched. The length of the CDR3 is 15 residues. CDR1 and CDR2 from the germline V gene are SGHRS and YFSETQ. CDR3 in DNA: TGCGCCAGCAGAAGCGGGGGGGCACACACCGGGGAGCTGTTTTTT. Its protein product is CASRSGGAHTGELFF.

The CDR3 DNA sequence: TGTGCCAGCAGCCACTCGGGACAGGCTCCGGTGGAGGATTCACCCCTCCACTTT. It yields the protein CASSHSGQAPVEDSPLHF. The chain is built from TRBV27 and TRBJ1-6; 8 nucleotides align to TRBD1. V lost 6 bases to trimming and J lost 8 bases; unmatched junction nucleotides: 18. CDR1 and CDR2 from the germline V gene are MNHEY and SMNVEV (reference sequence). The CDR3 runs 18 residues.

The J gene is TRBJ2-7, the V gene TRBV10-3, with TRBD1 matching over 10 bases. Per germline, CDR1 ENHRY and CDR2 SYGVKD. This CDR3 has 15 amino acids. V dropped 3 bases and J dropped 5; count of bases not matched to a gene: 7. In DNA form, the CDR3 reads TGTGCCATCAGTGATTCCGGGACAGGGGTTGACGAGCAGTACTTC. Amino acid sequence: CAISDSGTGVDEQYF.

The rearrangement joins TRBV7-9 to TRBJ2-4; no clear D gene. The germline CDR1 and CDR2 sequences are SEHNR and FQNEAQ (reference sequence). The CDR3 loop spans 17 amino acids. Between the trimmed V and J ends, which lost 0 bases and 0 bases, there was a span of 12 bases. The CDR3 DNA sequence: TGTGCCAGCAGCTTAGCAGGGCAGAAAATAGCCAAAAACATTCAGTACTTC. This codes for CASSLAGQKIAKNIQYF.

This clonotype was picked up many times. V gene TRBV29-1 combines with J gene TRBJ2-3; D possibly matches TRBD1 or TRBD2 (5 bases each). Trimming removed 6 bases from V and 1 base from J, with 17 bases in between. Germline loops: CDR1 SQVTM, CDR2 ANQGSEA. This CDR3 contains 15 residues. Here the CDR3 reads CSVSTVRGRTDTQYF. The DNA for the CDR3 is TGCAGCGTCTCGACGGTGAGGGGCCGCACAGATACGCAGTATTTT.

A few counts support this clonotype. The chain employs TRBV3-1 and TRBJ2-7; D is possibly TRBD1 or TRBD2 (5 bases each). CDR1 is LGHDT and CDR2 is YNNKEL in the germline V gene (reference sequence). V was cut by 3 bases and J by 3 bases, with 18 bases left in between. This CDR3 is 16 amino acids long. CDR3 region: CASSQGRGQGNYEQYF. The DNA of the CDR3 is TGTGCCAGCAGCCAGGGGAGAGGGCAGGGAAACTACGAGCAGTACTTC.